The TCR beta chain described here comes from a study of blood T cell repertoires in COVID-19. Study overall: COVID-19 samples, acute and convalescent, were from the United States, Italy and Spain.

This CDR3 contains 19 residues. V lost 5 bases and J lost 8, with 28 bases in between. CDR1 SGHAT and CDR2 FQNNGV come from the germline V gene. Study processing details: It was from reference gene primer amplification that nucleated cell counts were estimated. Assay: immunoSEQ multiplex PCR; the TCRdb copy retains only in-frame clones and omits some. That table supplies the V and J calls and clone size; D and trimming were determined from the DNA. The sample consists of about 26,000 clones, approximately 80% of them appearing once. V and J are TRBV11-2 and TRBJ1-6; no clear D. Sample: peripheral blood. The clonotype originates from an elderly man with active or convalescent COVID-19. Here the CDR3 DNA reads TGTGCCAGCAGCCTCCGCGGGGTCGGACGTCGGGGAGGAGATTCACCCCTCCACTTT. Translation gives CASSLRGVGRRGGDSPLHF. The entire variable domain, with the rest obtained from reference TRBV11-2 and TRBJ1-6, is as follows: EAGVAQSPRYKIIEKRQSVAFWCNPISGHATLYWYQQILGQGPKLLIQFQNNGVVDDSQLPKDRFSAERLKGVDSTLKIQPAKLEDSAVYLCASSLRGVGRRGGDSPLHFGNGTRLTVT.